These 10 T cell receptor beta chains were all obtained from the same sample, sequenced in a study of CD8+CD57+ T cells in acquired aplastic anemia. Genomic DNA was employed as the template in profiling TCR beta VDJ and CDR3. Each CDR3 protein gets one entry after TCRdb re-called the reads with MiXCR. Counted here are a few hundred thousand distinct CDR3 sequences, roughly 34% occurring once; the ten biggest clones make up nearly 0.85%. Whoever was chosen for sequencing had shown CD8+CD57+ cell expansion by flow cytometry. The sequenced material came from sorted CD4+, CD8+, or CD8+CD57+ T cells (not recorded which) from PBMCs. These receptors all come from a human donor with aplastic anemia.

This clonotype has more than one count but fewer than ten. In DNA, the CDR3 is TGTGCCAGCAGTTTAGCACAGGCCGCCTACGAGCAGTACTTC. Amino acids: CASSLAQAAYEQYF. The chain carries TRBV12-3 or TRBV12-4 and TRBJ2-7; D is perhaps TRBD1 (5 bases). Trimming left V 0 bases short and J 2 bases short, with 8 bases between. The CDR3 loop spans 14 amino acids.

The V gene is TRBV6-5, the J gene TRBJ2-5; 9 bases agree with TRBD2. This CDR3 region has 16 residues. Per the germline V gene, CDR1 is MNHEY and CDR2 is SVGAGI. Losses at the gene ends were 2 bases for V and 1 base for J; bases not matched to a gene: 5. CDR3 bases: TGTGCCAGCAGTTACCTTGGGACTAGCCTCCAAGAGACCCAGTACTTC. Its translation: CASSYLGTSLQETQYF.

This clonotype was seen many times. This rearrangement joins TRBV25-1 to TRBJ2-1; no firm D call. The germline V and J ends were trimmed by 5 bases and 4 bases, with 6 bases remaining between them. Germline loops: CDR1 MGHDK, CDR2 SYGVNS. This CDR3 region has 12 residues. The CDR3 coding sequence is TGTGCCAGCAGTCGACGGTACAATGAGCAGTTCTTC. Its protein product is CASSRRYNEQFF.

This chain connects TRBV20-1 to TRBJ2-7; the D gene could be TRBD1 or TRBD2 (5 bases each). V gave up 2 bases and J gave up 3 bases, with 23 bases separating them. The CDR3 consists of 17 residues. From germline, CDR1 is DFQATT and CDR2 SNEGSKA (reference sequence). CDR3 loop: CSARHLRGGGVVYEQYF. The CDR3 DNA sequence: TGCAGTGCTAGACATCTTCGGGGTGGGGGAGTCGTCTACGAGCAGTACTTC.

About this clonotype itself: No conserved phenylalanine or tryptophan is present at the end of the CDR3, so a read error is the likely explanation. The gene calls are TRBV3-1 and TRBJ1-1; D is undetermined. The CDR3 loop spans 14 amino acids. The germline V gene encodes CDR1 LGHDT and CDR2 YNNKEL (reference sequence). Trimming cost V 1 base and J 5 bases, with 11 bases left between them. The CDR3 here is CASSQAARGTEAFS. The CDR3 DNA is TGTGCCAGCAGCCAAGCGGCCCGGGGTACTGAAGCTTTCTCT.

Only a few counts were recorded for this clonotype. The chain employs TRBV19 and TRBJ2-3; 7 nucleotides line up with TRBD2. This CDR3 contains 15 residues. Per germline, CDR1 LNHDA and CDR2 SQIVND (reference sequence). With V trimmed by 3 bases and J by 3 bases, 6 bases remained unmatched. Here the CDR3 reads CASSIWAGETDTQYF. CDR3 DNA: TGTGCCAGTAGTATTTGGGCGGGGGAGACAGATACGCAGTATTTT.

In this sample, this clonotype turned up many times. This sequence joins TRBV5-1 and TRBJ1-6, with 9 nucleotides matching TRBD1. J gave up 9 bases and V 0 bases, and 7 bases lay outside the gene matches. The germline V gene has CDR1 SGHRS and CDR2 YFSETQ. CDR3 size: 16 residues. The CDR3 here is CASSLEPTGGSSPLHF. CDR3 nucleotides: TGCGCCAGCAGCTTGGAACCTACAGGGGGCAGTTCACCCCTCCACTTT.

V usage is TRBV19 and J usage is TRBJ2-7; TRBD2 aligns across 9 bases. The trim removed 5 bases at V and 6 bases at J, leaving 11 bases unmatched. Germline CDR1 reads LNHDA; CDR2 reads SQIVND (reference sequence). The CDR3 runs to 15 residues. The CDR3 DNA is TGTGCCAGTAGTGCCCCACGTAGCGGGAGTGGCGAGCAGTACTTC. It translates to CASSAPRSGSGEQYF.

The table lists this clonotype with many counts. Here the CDR3 reads CASSFLTGSDQPQHF. As DNA, the CDR3 is TGTGCCAGCAGCTTCCTCACAGGGTCGGATCAGCCCCAGCATTTT. The rearrangement joins TRBV5-5 to TRBJ1-5, with a tentative D call TRBD1 (6 bases). Germline CDR1 and CDR2: SGHKS and YYEKEE (reference sequence). The CDR3 has 15 residues. V was cut by 2 bases and J by 5 bases, with 14 bases left in between.

In its sample, this clonotype was seen once. The chain uses TRBV15 and TRBJ1-1; TRBD1 might be the D (5 bases). Germline lookup yields CDR1 LNHNV and CDR2 YYDKDF (reference sequence). The CDR3 has 14 amino acids. V shed 3 bases and J shed 5 bases, with 13 bases lying between them. CDR3 coding DNA: TGTGCCACCAGCAGCGAAGGGGACGGAACTGAAGCTTTCTTT. Translation gives CATSSEGDGTEAFF.